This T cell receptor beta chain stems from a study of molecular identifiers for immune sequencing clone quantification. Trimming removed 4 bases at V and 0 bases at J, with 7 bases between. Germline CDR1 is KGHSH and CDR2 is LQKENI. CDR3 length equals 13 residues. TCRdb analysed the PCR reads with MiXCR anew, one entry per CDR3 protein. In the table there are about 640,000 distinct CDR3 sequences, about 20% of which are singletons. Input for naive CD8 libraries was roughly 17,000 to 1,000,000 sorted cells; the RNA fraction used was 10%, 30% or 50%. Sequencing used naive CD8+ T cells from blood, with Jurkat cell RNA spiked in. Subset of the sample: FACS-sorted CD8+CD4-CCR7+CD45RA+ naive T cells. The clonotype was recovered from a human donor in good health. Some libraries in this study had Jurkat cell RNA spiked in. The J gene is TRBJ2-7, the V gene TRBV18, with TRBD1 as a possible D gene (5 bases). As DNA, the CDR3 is TGTGCCAGCTCACAACAGGACTCCTACGAGCAGTACTTC. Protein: CASSQQDSYEQYF.